The rows below give T cell receptor beta chains drawn from one sample of a study of blood T cells in healthy people across ages. From the 5' RACE reads, TCRdb called clonotypes with MiXCR, one entry per CDR3 protein. Of hundreds of thousands of distinct CDR3 sequences listed, around 50% were seen once; the top ten hold approximately 24%. The material sequenced was blood. All receptors derive from a man aged 35-49 years in good health. CDR3s leave out the opening cysteine and the closing phenylalanine or tryptophan. D genes are given only for firm matches.

V: TRBV10-3
D: -
CDR3: AISVVSTYEQY

V: TRBV5-1
D: -
CDR3: ASSLARVDTDTQY

V: TRBV7-2
D: -
CDR3: ASRPTRNMGNEQF

V: TRBV20-1
D: -
CDR3: SARTSGIMNTEAF

V: TRBV9
D: TRBD2
CDR3: ASSADTHSGSYNEQF

V: TRBV12-3/TRBV12-4
D: -
CDR3: ASSSRAGRGNYGYT

V: TRBV29-1
D: -
CDR3: SVSDGTDTQY

V: TRBV3-1
D: TRBD2
CDR3: ASSQVAGGPGEEQY

V: TRBV5-1
D: -
CDR3: ASSLDLSSYNSPLH

V: TRBV7-2
D: TRBD1
CDR3: ASSSYGTGYGDEQF

V: TRBV29-1
D: -
CDR3: SVDRFSQETQY

V: TRBV6-2/TRBV6-3
D: -
CDR3: ASRANGRYNEQF

V: TRBV2
D: -
CDR3: ASSRNTRETQY

V: TRBV13
D: -
CDR3: ASRNLGVPGLYEQY

V: TRBV11-1
D: TRBD2
CDR3: ATKVRGGSYNEQF

V: TRBV5-1
D: TRBD1
CDR3: ASKGQGGTGEAF

V: TRBV20-1
D: -
CDR3: SAMGWGGFNQPQH

V: TRBV7-9
D: TRBD1
CDR3: ASSLGTGVIGYGYT

V: TRBV6-5
D: -
CDR3: ASSYSFMRELF

V: TRBV27
D: -
CDR3: ASSPYAGSPSGGHT

V: TRBV6-2/TRBV6-3
D: TRBD2
CDR3: ASSSLLAGEETQY

V: TRBV6-6
D: TRBD1
CDR3: ASSYSRGQGADTQY

V: TRBV12-3/TRBV12-4
D: -
CDR3: ASNLSGRLADTQY

V: TRBV3-1
D: TRBD1
CDR3: ASSPGQGQPQH

V: TRBV6-1
D: -
CDR3: ASSGRSGTNYGYT

V: TRBV12-3/TRBV12-4
D: -
CDR3: ASSLYTGESETQY

V: TRBV12-3/TRBV12-4
D: -
CDR3: ASSPGYQETQY

V: TRBV15
D: -
CDR3: ATSRAGVYEQY

V: TRBV28
D: TRBD1
CDR3: ASSPNSGTGLWTGY

V: TRBV3-1
D: -
CDR3: ASSRAPSGANVLT

V: TRBV20-1
D: TRBD1
CDR3: SAIDRVGAFTEAF

V: TRBV5-1
D: -
CDR3: ASSPGGQPSQEQY

V: TRBV20-1
D: TRBD1
CDR3: SAVGTGANYGYT

V: TRBV20-1
D: TRBD1
CDR3: SARDHGQGTSYEQY

V: TRBV7-9
D: -
CDR3: ASSTWDPDTQY

V: TRBV11-3
D: -
CDR3: ASSRVGSTDTQY

V: TRBV7-3
D: -
CDR3: ASSSTGQSYEQY

V: TRBV3-1
D: -
CDR3: ASGVARFGTQY

V: TRBV7-2
D: TRBD1
CDR3: ASSFAGGAWDTEAF

V: TRBV27
D: TRBD2
CDR3: ASRIGSGVRSQY

V: TRBV7-9
D: -
CDR3: ASSLGQGMNEQY

V: TRBV7-2
D: TRBD1
CDR3: ASSFRDRGYEQY

V: TRBV20-1
D: -
CDR3: SARAGTFGSYNEQF

V: TRBV4-2
D: TRBD2
CDR3: ASSQVTSGSEPYSYNEQF

V: TRBV20-1
D: -
CDR3: SAPRRYEQY

V: TRBV3-1
D: -
CDR3: ASSPSAITNTGELF

V: TRBV6-5
D: TRBD1
CDR3: ASRGWDRDADTQY

V: TRBV5-1
D: -
CDR3: ASSLEFTGSGANVLT

V: TRBV7-2
D: -
CDR3: ASSPQRWDTQY

V: TRBV3-1
D: -
CDR3: ASSSTETGPKKTQY

V: TRBV9
D: TRBD2
CDR3: ASRTTSGGLDEQF

V: TRBV28
D: -
CDR3: ASSFVGSRSGNTIY

V: TRBV27
D: -
CDR3: ASSPAPHRELF

V: TRBV12-3/TRBV12-4
D: -
CDR3: ASRLVGQPQH

V: TRBV7-2
D: TRBD2
CDR3: ASSQGLASFEGEQF

V: TRBV20-1
D: TRBD2
CDR3: SARDWLAGGPNEQF

V: TRBV9
D: TRBD2
CDR3: ASSAPSDSGLAGTSYNEQF

V: TRBV29-1
D: -
CDR3: SVADRLNTEAF

V: TRBV20-1
D: -
CDR3: SARSQRGETQY